The 20 T cell receptor beta chains below come from one sample, sequenced in a study of T cells in Graves' hyperthyroidism and ophthalmopathy. RNA transcripts gave rise to amplified TCR beta CDR3 regions. The HTBI primer set was used in a first-round RT-PCR of the TCR CDR3. TCRdb re-called the multiplex PCR reads through MiXCR, storing one row per CDR3 protein. The sample consists of about 400,000 distinct CDR3 sequences, about 25% of them appearing once. The sample consisted of blood. Every receptor here comes from a man between 45 and 60 years old with Graves' hyperthyroidism.

The chain's CDR3 is CASSLGTGGIWYEQYF. Written as DNA, the CDR3 is TGTGCCAGCAGCTTAGGGACAGGGGGGATCTGGTACGAGCAGTACTTC. The rearrangement uses TRBV7-6 and TRBJ2-7; 10 nucleotides agree with TRBD1. CDR3 length: 16 amino acids. The germline CDR1 and CDR2 sequences are SGHVS and FNYEAQ. The ends lost 1 base at V and 4 bases at J; junction bases unmatched: 7.

The CDR3 sequence: CAWSAGGQRGHNEQFF. DNA for the CDR3: TGTGCCTGGAGTGCGGGGGGCCAGCGGGGGCACAATGAGCAGTTCTTC. The chain couples TRBV30 to TRBJ2-1; 8 bases match TRBD2. CDR1 GTSNPN and CDR2 SVGIG come from the germline V gene (reference sequence). J lost 5 bases, V lost 1 base, and 10 bases had no gene match. The length of the CDR3 is 16 residues.

The chain links TRBV6-1 to TRBJ2-7, with D perhaps TRBD2 (5 bases). Germline-derived CDR1 and CDR2 are MNHNS and SASEGT. The germline V and J ends were trimmed by 5 bases and 6 bases, with 17 bases remaining between them. The CDR3 runs to 14 residues. Here the CDR3 DNA reads TGTGCCAGCAGTCCCGCTAGCAGGCCGGGCGAGCAGTACTTC. Translating gives CASSPASRPGEQYF.

The V gene is TRBV3-1, the J gene TRBJ1-6; 7 bases align to TRBD1. The length of the CDR3 is 15 residues. Germline lookup yields CDR1 LGHDT and CDR2 YNNKEL (reference sequence). With V trimmed by 3 bases and J by 5 bases, 4 bases remained unmatched. CDR3 region: CASSQGTANNSPLHF. CDR3 DNA sequence: TGTGCCAGCAGCCAGGGGACAGCTAATAATTCACCCCTCCACTTT.

This clonotype appeared a few times. The chain recombines TRBV7-3 with TRBJ2-3; weak D call: TRBD1 (6 bases). Germline V gene sequence: CDR1 SGHTA, CDR2 FQGTGA. V was pared by 0 bases and J by 2 bases, with 18 bases between. There are 18 residues in the CDR3. The CDR3 loop reads CASSLTAPGTPPTDTQYF. DNA for the CDR3: TGTGCCAGCAGCTTAACTGCCCCCGGGACACCCCCCACAGATACGCAGTATTTT. The complete variable domain, with remaining parts taken from reference TRBV7-3 and TRBJ2-3, reads GAGVSQTPSNKVTEKGKYVELRCDPISGHTALYWYRQSLGQGPEFLIYFQGTGAADDSGLPNDRFFAVRPEGSVSTLKIQRTERGDSAVYLCASSLTAPGTPPTDTQYFGPGTRLTVL.

This clonotype was picked up one time. At one end, the junction sequence differs from germline, possibly due to a read error. The chain links TRBV28 to TRBJ2-6; tentative D call: TRBD1 (6 bases). This CDR3 contains 16 residues. Looked up from germline, CDR1 is MDHEN and CDR2 is SYDVKM. CDR3 sequence reads: CASSLTGSSGANVLAF. Here the CDR3 DNA reads TGTGCCAGCAGCCTTACAGGGTCCTCTGGGGCCAACGTCCTGGCTTTC.

The sample holds many counts of this clonotype. DNA for the CDR3: TGTGCCAGCAGTGTACTAGCGGAGTCCACAGATACGCAGTATTTT. It yields the protein CASSVLAESTDTQYF. V and J are TRBV2 and TRBJ2-3; 8 positions agree with TRBD2. Germline V gene lookup returns CDR1 SNHLY and CDR2 FYNNEI. The CDR3 spans 15 residues. J lost 2 bases, V lost 4 bases, and 5 bases had no gene match.

A note on this clonotype: This may arise from a read error, as a much more abundant clone is one base away. CDR3 region: CASSLRHSYEQYF. The CDR3 nucleotides read TGTGCCAGCAGCTTACGGCACAGCTACGAGCAGTACTTC. The V and J genes are TRBV5-5 and TRBJ2-7; D call uncertain. The CDR3 contains 13 residues. Germline CDR1 is SGHKS and CDR2 is YYEKEE (reference sequence). V was cut by 2 bases and J by 3 bases, with 9 bases left in between.

This sequence joins TRBV27 and TRBJ2-1; no definite D call. V lost 4 bases to trimming and J lost 8 bases, with 12 bases between them. CDR1 and CDR2 from the germline V gene are MNHEY and SMNVEV (reference sequence). The CDR3 extends over 13 amino acids. The CDR3 loop reads CASSSQVFDEQFF. In nucleotides, the CDR3 is TGTGCCAGCAGTTCCCAAGTTTTTGATGAGCAGTTCTTC.

This clonotype has only a few counts. This chain joins TRBV6-1 and TRBJ2-1; TRBD2 might be the D (7 bases). V lost 7 bases, J lost 8 bases, and 18 bases lay in between. This CDR3 has 14 amino acids. CDR1 and CDR2 from the germline V gene are MNHNS and SASEGT. The CDR3, as DNA: TGTGCCAGCACCCCCCGGGGGGCTTTCTATGAGCAGTTCTTC. This codes for CASTPRGAFYEQFF.

V is TRBV24-1 and J is TRBJ1-5; D is perhaps TRBD1 (5 bases). There are 16 residues in the CDR3. V gave up 5 bases and J gave up 0 bases, with 13 bases separating them. The germline V gene encodes CDR1 KGHDR and CDR2 SFDVKD. Here the CDR3 reads CATSGTGTDSNQPQHF. The CDR3 DNA reads as TGTGCCACCAGTGGAACCGGGACGGATAGCAATCAGCCCCAGCATTTT.

The chain links TRBV24-1 to TRBJ2-1; unclear D gene. The CDR3 loop spans 13 amino acids. V lost 5 bases and J lost 3, with 7 bases in between. Germline V gene sequence: CDR1 KGHDR, CDR2 SFDVKD. DNA of the CDR3: TGTGCCACCAGTGTCCCAAACTACAATGAGCAGTTCTTC. Amino acids: CATSVPNYNEQFF.

In this sample, this clonotype turned up a few times. The chain uses TRBV5-1 and TRBJ2-1, with 13 bases lining up with TRBD2. The germline V gene encodes CDR1 SGHRS and CDR2 YFSETQ. CDR3 size: 15 residues. The J segment lost 9 bases and the V segment lost 0 bases, leaving 3 bases of the junction unmatched. The chain's CDR3 is CASSLGGTSGTEQFF. The CDR3 region has the DNA TGCGCCAGCAGCTTGGGGGGGACTAGCGGGACTGAGCAGTTCTTC.

Comments on this clonotype: A much larger clone lies one base from this, so it may be a read error. The CDR3 does not close with the conserved phenylalanine or tryptophan, likely indicating a read error. The rearrangement links TRBV20-1 to TRBJ2-7; D could derive from TRBD1 or TRBD2 (5 bases each). V was cut by 5 bases and J by 5 bases, with 16 bases left in between. The CDR3 length is 13 residues. The germline V gene has CDR1 DFQATT and CDR2 SNEGSKA (reference sequence). The CDR3 DNA reads as TGCAGTGCTGACCGGGACGAGAAGAACGAGCAGTACCTC. Amino acids: CSADRDEKNEQYL.

This clonotype was seen only a few times. V usage is TRBV7-2 and J usage is TRBJ2-7; D remains ambiguous. V lost 3 bases, J lost 6 bases, and 6 bases lay in between. CDR1 is SGHTA and CDR2 is FQGNSA in the germline V gene. The length of the CDR3 is 11 residues. The DNA of the CDR3 is TGTGCCAGCAGCTTTTCCCTCGAGCAGTACTTC. This translates into CASSFSLEQYF.

Points on this clonotype: At one boundary the junction diverges from the germline segment, which might be a read error. The rearrangement joins TRBV12-3 or TRBV12-4 to TRBJ2-2, with 8 bases that match TRBD2. The CDR3 has 16 residues. The CDR3 loop reads CASSPGGTINTGEPFF. CDR3 DNA: TGTGCCAGCAGCCCGGGGGGGACGATCAACACCGGGGAGCCGTTTTTT.

This clonotype showed up just a few times. This chain uses TRBV5-1 with TRBJ2-2; TRBD2 matches at 11 bases. The CDR3 runs 16 residues. Unmatched junction bases numbered 3, after V lost 1 base and J lost 4 bases. The V gene's germline CDR1 is SGHRS and CDR2 YFSETQ. CDR3 protein: CASSLTSGRGTGELFF. CDR3 DNA sequence: TGCGCCAGCAGCTTGACTAGCGGGAGAGGCACCGGGGAGCTGTTTTTT.

This clonotype has a count of ten or more. V is TRBV11-2 and J is TRBJ2-5; 10 nucleotides line up with TRBD1. The V and J ends lost 5 bases and 5 bases, in that order; junction bases with no gene match: 8. Per germline, CDR1 SGHAT and CDR2 FQNNGV. The CDR3 is 15 residues long. CDR3 coding DNA: TGTGCCAGCAGCCGCGGGACAGGGGATAAGGAGACCCAGTACTTC. Its translation is CASSRGTGDKETQYF.

The genes are TRBV7-3 and TRBJ2-2; D unresolved. This CDR3 has 14 residues. Trimming shortened V by 2 bases and J by 6 bases, and 10 bases separated the two germline ends. Germline CDR1 SGHTA, CDR2 FQGTGA. CDR3 protein: CASSLGPIPGELFF. As DNA, the CDR3 is TGTGCCAGCAGCTTAGGGCCAATTCCCGGGGAGCTGTTTTTT.

This chain uses TRBV7-9 with TRBJ2-3; D ambiguous. Germline V gene data show CDR1 as SEHNR and CDR2 as FQNEAQ (reference sequence). This CDR3 has 15 residues. The V and J ends lost 1 base and 2 bases respectively, with 10 bases between them. The CDR3 bases are TGTGCCAGCAGCTTAGTTACAGAGAACACAGATACGCAGTATTTT. It translates to CASSLVTENTDTQYF.